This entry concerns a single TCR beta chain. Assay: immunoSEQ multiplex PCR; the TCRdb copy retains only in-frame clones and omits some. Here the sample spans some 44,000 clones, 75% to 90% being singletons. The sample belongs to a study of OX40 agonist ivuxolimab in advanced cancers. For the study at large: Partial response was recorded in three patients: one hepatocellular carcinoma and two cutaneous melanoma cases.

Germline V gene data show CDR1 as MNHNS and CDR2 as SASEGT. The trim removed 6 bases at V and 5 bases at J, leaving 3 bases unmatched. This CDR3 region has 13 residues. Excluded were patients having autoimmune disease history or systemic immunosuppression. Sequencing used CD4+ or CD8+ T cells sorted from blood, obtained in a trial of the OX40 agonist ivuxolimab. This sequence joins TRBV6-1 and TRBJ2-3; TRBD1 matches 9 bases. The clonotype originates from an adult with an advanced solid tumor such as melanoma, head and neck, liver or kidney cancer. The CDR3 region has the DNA TGTGCCAGCAGAAACAGGGGGCTAGATACGCAGTATTTT. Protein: CASRNRGLDTQYF.